Listed here are 12 T cell receptor beta chains from one sample, sequenced in a study of cytotoxic CD8 clonotypes in ibrutinib-treated CLL. Some clones are missing from TCRdb's copy, which holds only in-frame ones; the method was immunoSEQ multiplex PCR. The sample has about 180,000 clones, 84% seen once. The material sequenced was PBMCs, taken after 24 months of ibrutinib treatment. These receptors came from a human donor with chronic lymphocytic leukemia.

This chain uses TRBV28 with TRBJ1-1, with D possibly matching TRBD1 (6 bases). CDR1 is MDHEN, CDR2 SYDVKM, per germline. V shed 6 bases and J shed 6 bases, with 14 bases lying between them. The CDR3 is 13 residues long. The CDR3: CASRPQGSPEAFF. The CDR3 region has the DNA TGTGCCAGCAGACCACAGGGTAGTCCTGAAGCTTTCTTT.

The DNA of the CDR3 is TGCGCCAGCAGCTTGGGTCACGGACCTCCAACTAATGAAAAACTGTTTTTT. Protein: CASSLGHGPPTNEKLFF. The chain combines TRBV5-1 with TRBJ1-4, with D unresolved. Germline-derived CDR1 and CDR2 are SGHRS and YFSETQ. V shed 0 bases and J shed 0 bases, with 12 bases lying between them. The CDR3 totals 17 residues.

The V gene is TRBV19, the J gene TRBJ1-3; D perhaps matches TRBD1 (5 bases). The length of the CDR3 is 16 residues. Looked up from germline, CDR1 is LNHDA and CDR2 is SQIVND (reference sequence). Deletions cut 7 bases from V and 4 bases from J, with 20 bases between. CDR3 residues: CASTGSALGEGNTIYF. The CDR3 coding sequence is TGTGCCAGTACGGGGAGTGCGTTGGGGGAAGGAAACACCATATATTTT.

This chain links TRBV7-6 with TRBJ2-5; D unclear. Trimming removed 1 base at V and 1 base at J, with 10 bases between. CDR3 length: 15 residues. The germline CDR1 and CDR2 sequences are SGHVS and FNYEAQ. The CDR3, as DNA: TGTGCCAGCAGCTTAGGTGGGGTGCCCCAAGAGACCCAGTACTTC. It codes for CASSLGGVPQETQYF.

In its sample, this clone was seen a few times. J is TRBJ1-5 and V is TRBV6-5; D is uncertain. Trimming left V 4 bases short and J 7 bases short, with 14 bases between. Germline assignment: CDR1 MNHEY and CDR2 SVGAGI. The CDR3 extends over 14 amino acids. The CDR3 bases are TGTGCCAGCAGTTTAACTGGTAGTGGGCAGCCCCAGCATTTT. The encoded protein is CASSLTGSGQPQHF.

The chain recombines TRBV18 with TRBJ1-4; D possibly corresponds to TRBD1 (6 bases). Germline V gene sequence: CDR1 KGHSH, CDR2 LQKENI. The length of the CDR3 is 15 residues. V lost 3 bases, J lost 2 bases, and 10 bases lay in between. The DNA for the CDR3 is TGTGCCAGCTCACCGCAACAGGGCACTAATGAAAAACTGTTTTTT. This encodes CASSPQQGTNEKLFF.

The V call is TRBV27, the J call TRBJ2-3; perhaps TRBD1 as D (6 bases). Germline loops: CDR1 MNHEY, CDR2 SMNVEV (reference sequence). The CDR3 runs 14 residues. V was shortened by 5 bases and J by 6 bases, with 15 bases between the two germline ends. CDR3 sequence reads: CASSLNRVRDTQYF. CDR3 coding DNA: TGTGCCAGCAGTCTTAACAGGGTCCGGGATACGCAGTATTTT.

This clone was seen only a few times. J is TRBJ1-1 and V is TRBV2, with D possibly TRBD1 on 6 matching bases. Germline CDR1 and CDR2: SNHLY and FYNNEI. Trimming left V 6 bases short and J 2 bases short, with 13 bases between. There are 14 residues in the CDR3. The CDR3 region is CASSTQGYNTEAFF. The DNA for the CDR3 is TGTGCCAGCAGCACACAGGGATACAACACTGAAGCTTTCTTT.

The rearrangement uses TRBV28 and TRBJ2-3; perhaps TRBD2 as D (6 bases). CDR1 and CDR2 (germline): MDHEN, SYDVKM. The CDR3 length is 15 residues. Trimming pared 2 bases from V and 1 base from J, leaving 10 bases between. The CDR3 reads CASSLAGFRTDTQYF. DNA for the CDR3: TGTGCCAGCAGTTTAGCGGGATTTCGCACAGATACGCAGTATTTT.

This chain uses TRBV28 with TRBJ1-3, with 9 bases lining up with TRBD1. The CDR3 length is 20 residues. The germline V gene encodes CDR1 MDHEN and CDR2 SYDVKM. V trimming: 1 base; J trimming: 0 bases; junction bases outside the gene matches: 13. CDR3 coding DNA: TGTGCCAGCAGTTTATCAAAAATCTTGGGACAGGGCCCCTCTGGAAACACCATATATTTT. Encoded protein: CASSLSKILGQGPSGNTIYF.

The V and J genes are TRBV19 and TRBJ2-7; TRBD1 might be the D (7 bases). CDR3 length: 19 amino acids. The germline V gene has CDR1 LNHDA and CDR2 SQIVND (reference sequence). The ends were cut back, 3 bases at V and 0 bases at J, with 24 bases in the middle. The CDR3 region is CASSILSPGPGGSSYEQYF. CDR3 DNA: TGTGCCAGTAGTATTTTGTCCCCCGGGCCAGGGGGGTCCTCCTACGAGCAGTACTTC. Based on the CDR3 plus reference TRBV19 and TRBJ2-7, the full variable domain is DGGITQSPKYLFRKEGQNVTLSCEQNLNHDAMYWYRQDPGQGLRLIYYSQIVNDFQKGDIAEGYSVSREKKESFPLTVTSAQKNPTAFYLCASSILSPGPGGSSYEQYFGPGTRLTVT.

The CDR3 DNA sequence: TGTGCCAGCAGGGGGGGTGCGAACACTGAAGCTTTCTTT. Protein: CASRGGANTEAFF. The V and J genes are TRBV27 and TRBJ1-1; D possibly corresponds to TRBD1 (5 bases). Trimming took off 6 bases at V and 1 base at J, with 9 bases between the two ends. CDR1 and CDR2 (germline): MNHEY, SMNVEV (reference sequence). The CDR3 runs 13 residues.